The following is a TCR beta chain sequence with its context. Method: immunoSEQ multiplex PCR; TCRdb's copy keeps in-frame clones and lacks some. The data contain 550,000 to 600,000 clones, 98% of them singletons. Naive CD8 populations comprised CD45RO-negative cells positively selected for CCR7, excluding terminally differentiated effector memory CD45RA+ cells. This sample stems from a study of shared clonotypes between healthy human individuals. The CDR3 consists of 16 residues. V gave up 1 base and J gave up 9 bases; unmatched junction bases: 6. Per the germline V gene, CDR1 is LGHNA and CDR2 is YSLEER.

V gene TRBV4-3 combines with J gene TRBJ2-1; TRBD2 matches at 13 bases. Sequencing was done on a sample of naive CD8+ T cells sorted from blood. The sequence was obtained from a man aged 25-40 years in good health. Here the CDR3 DNA reads TGCGCCAGCAGCCAAGTCGGACTAGCGGGAGCCGGTGAGCAGTTCTTC. Translating gives CASSQVGLAGAGEQFF.